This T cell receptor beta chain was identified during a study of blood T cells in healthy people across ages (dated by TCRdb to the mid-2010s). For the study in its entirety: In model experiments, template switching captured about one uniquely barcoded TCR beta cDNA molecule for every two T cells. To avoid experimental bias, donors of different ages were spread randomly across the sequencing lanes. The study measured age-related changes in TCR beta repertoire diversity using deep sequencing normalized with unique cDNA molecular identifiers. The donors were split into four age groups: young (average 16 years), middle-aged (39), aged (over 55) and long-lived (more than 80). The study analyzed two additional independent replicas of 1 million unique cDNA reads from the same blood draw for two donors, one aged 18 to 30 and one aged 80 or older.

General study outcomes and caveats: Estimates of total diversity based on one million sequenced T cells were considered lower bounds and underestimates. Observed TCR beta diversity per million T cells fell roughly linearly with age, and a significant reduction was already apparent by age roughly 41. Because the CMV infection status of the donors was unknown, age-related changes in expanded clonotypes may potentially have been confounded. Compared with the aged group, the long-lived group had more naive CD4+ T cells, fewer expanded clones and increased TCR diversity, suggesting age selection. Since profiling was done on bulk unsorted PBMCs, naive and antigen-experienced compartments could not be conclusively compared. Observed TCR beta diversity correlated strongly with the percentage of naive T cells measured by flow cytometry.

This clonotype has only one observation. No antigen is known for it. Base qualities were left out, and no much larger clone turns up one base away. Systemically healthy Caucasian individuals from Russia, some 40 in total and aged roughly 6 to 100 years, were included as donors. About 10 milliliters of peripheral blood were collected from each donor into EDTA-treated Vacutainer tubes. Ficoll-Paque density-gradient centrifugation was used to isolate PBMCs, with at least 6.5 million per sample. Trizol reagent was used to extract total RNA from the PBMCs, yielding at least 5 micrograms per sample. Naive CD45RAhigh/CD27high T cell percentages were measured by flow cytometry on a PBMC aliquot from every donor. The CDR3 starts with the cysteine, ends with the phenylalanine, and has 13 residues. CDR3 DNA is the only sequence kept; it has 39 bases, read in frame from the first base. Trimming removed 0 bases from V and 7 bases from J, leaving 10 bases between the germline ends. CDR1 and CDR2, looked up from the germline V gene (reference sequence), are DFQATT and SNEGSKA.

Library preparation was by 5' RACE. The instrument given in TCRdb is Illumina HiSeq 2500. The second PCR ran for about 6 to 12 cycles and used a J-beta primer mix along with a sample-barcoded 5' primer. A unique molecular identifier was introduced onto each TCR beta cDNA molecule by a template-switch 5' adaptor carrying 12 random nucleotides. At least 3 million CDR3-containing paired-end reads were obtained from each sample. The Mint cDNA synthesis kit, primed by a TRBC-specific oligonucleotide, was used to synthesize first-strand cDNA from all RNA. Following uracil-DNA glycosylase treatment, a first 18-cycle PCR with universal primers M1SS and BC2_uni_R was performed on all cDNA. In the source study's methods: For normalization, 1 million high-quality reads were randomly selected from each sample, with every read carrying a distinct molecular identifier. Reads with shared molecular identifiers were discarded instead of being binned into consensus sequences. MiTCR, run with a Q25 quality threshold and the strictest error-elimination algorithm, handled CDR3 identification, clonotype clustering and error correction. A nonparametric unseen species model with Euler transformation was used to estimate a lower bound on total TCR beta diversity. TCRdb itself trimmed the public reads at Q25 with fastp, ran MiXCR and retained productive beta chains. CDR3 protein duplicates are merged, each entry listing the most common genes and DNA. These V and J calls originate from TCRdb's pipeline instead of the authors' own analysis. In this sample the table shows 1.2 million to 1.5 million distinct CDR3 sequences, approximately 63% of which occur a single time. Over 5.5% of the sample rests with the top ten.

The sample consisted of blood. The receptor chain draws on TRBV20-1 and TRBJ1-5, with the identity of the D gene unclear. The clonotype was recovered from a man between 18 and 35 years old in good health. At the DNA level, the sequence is TGCAGTGCTAGAGATCGAAGGCGGCAGCCCCAGCATTTT. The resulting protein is CSARDRRRQPQHF.